Listed below are T cell receptor beta chains from one sample, sequenced in a study of T cells in Graves' hyperthyroidism and ophthalmopathy. TCRdb fed the multiplex PCR reads into MiXCR, producing one record per CDR3 protein. The sample lists some 760,000 distinct CDR3 sequences, 14% seen once, with roughly 10% in the top ten. The material sequenced was blood. Receptors were obtained from a woman in her late teens or twenties with Graves' hyperthyroidism. The conserved cysteine and the conserved F or W are not part of the CDR3 here. The listing skips clone size in some rows; elsewhere it reads once, few, many or a size class.

TRBJ2-4 TRBV6-1 many 13 ASSETGAVQNIQY
TRBJ1-1 TRBV9 NA 13 ASSLRSWGNTEAF
TRBJ1-1 TRBV5-6 many 11 ASRGTRELEAF
TRBJ1-4 TRBV2 many 13 ASSEVGRSDEKLF
TRBJ2-1 TRBV12-5 few 12 ASGLGTSINEQF
TRBJ2-1 TRBV20-1 NA 14 SARQFLAGDDYEQF
TRBJ2-1 TRBV28 few 12 ASSLELARNEQF
TRBJ2-1 TRBV19 many 14 ASRSAWGSSYNEQF
TRBJ1-3 TRBV10-3 NA 15 AISESWVPSSGNTIY
TRBJ2-1 TRBV4-3 few 11 ASSHAGYNEQF
TRBJ2-4 TRBV30 many 15 AWSPPDRGGAKNIQY
TRBJ2-1 TRBV10-2 NA 14 ASSVVRGGYLREQF
TRBJ2-3 TRBV7-9 many 11 ASSSATTDTQY
TRBJ2-7 TRBV18 many 12 ASSPARGTYEQY
TRBJ2-2 TRBV15 NA 14 ATREPGERRAGELF
TRBJ1-1 TRBV28 many 10 ASSLRTAQAF
TRBJ2-3 TRBV5-4 NA 14 ASSLARRFSTDTQY
TRBJ1-5 TRBV5-8 once 11 ASSRQAPQPQH
TRBJ2-5 TRBV29-1 NA 12 SVEVGTGQETQY
TRBJ2-3 TRBV7-9 NA 13 ASSLGYQASDTQY
TRBJ2-3 TRBV7-2 many 14 ASSPRFGRDTDTQY
TRBJ1-4 TRBV12-3/TRBV12-4 NA 12 ASSFGQGAEKLF